This is a list of T cell receptor beta chains from one sample in a study of human T cells and chemical hapten exposure. TCRdb passed the RACE reads through MiXCR, listing each CDR3 protein once. The profile shows more than 90,000 distinct CDR3 sequences, about 10% of them singletons. The sample here was whole blood, taken in connection with sensitization to the hapten diphenylcyclopropenone (DPC). These receptors were taken from a man aged 35 to 55 with alopecia areata. Some clones in this sample may be carry-over from other donors' samples. The CDR3 runs from the conserved cysteine through the conserved F or W. The D gene is left open where the match is weak. Not every row has a clone size; where given, it reads once, few, many or a size class.

>TRBJ2-2|few|TRBV5-1|.
CAISGPGDTGELFF
TGCGCCATTAGCGGTCCTGGGGACACCGGGGAGCTGTTTTTT
>TRBJ1-3|.|TRBV19|.
CASSGVGGGNTIYF
TGTGCCAGTAGTGGTGTAGGAGGCGGAAACACCATATATTTT
>TRBJ2-3|few|TRBV30|TRBD2
CAWSPGTSGGGDTQYF
TGTGCCTGGAGTCCTGGGACTAGCGGGGGGGGAGATACGCAGTATTTT
>TRBJ2-3|.|TRBV10-3|.
CAIRGTDTQYF
TGTGCCATCAGGGGCACAGATACGCAGTATTTT
>TRBJ2-2|few|TRBV30|TRBD2
CAWTFSGTSGTGELFF
TGTGCCTGGACCTTCTCCGGGACTAGCGGGACCGGGGAGCTGTTTTTT
>TRBJ2-3|.|TRBV7-2|.
CASSAGLGDTQYF
TGTGCCAGCAGCGCCGGACTGGGCGATACGCAGTATTTT
>TRBJ2-5|.|TRBV19|TRBD2
CASSNQLAGGETQYF
TGTGCCAGTAGTAATCAACTAGCGGGAGGCGAGACCCAGTACTTC
>TRBJ1-2|few|TRBV5-1|.
CASSLASGDSSGYTF
TGCGCCAGCAGCTTGGCTTCCGGGGATTCGAGTGGCTACACCTTC
>TRBJ2-3|.|TRBV7-2|.
CASSLHAARMTDTQYF
TGTGCCAGCAGCCTACACGCAGCGCGCATGACAGATACGCAGTATTTT
>TRBJ2-2|.|TRBV11-2|TRBD2
CASRDWSGGTGELFF
TGTGCCAGCAGGGACTGGAGCGGGGGCACCGGGGAGCTGTTTTTT
>TRBJ2-7|.|TRBV3-1|.
CATSRQRTYEQYF
TGTGCCACCTCCCGGCAGAGGACCTACGAGCAGTACTTC
>TRBJ1-3|.|TRBV3-1|.
CASSSPGVGNSGNTIYF
TGTGCCAGCAGCTCCCCCGGCGTTGGCAACTCTGGAAACACCATATATTTT
>TRBJ1-6|.|TRBV19|TRBD1
CASSILGTGGNSPLHF
TGTGCCAGTAGTATCCTCGGGACAGGGGGCAATTCACCCCTCCACTTT
>TRBJ2-3|many|TRBV28|.
CASSSPGASSTDTQYF
TGTGCCAGCAGTTCCCCAGGTGCATCTAGCACAGATACGCAGTATTTT
>TRBJ2-3|many|TRBV29-1|TRBD2
CSVEGLAGTDTQYF
TGCAGCGTTGAGGGACTAGCGGGAACAGATACGCAGTATTTT
>TRBJ2-1|many|TRBV24-1|TRBD2
CATSLTSGSKYNEQFF
TGTGCCACCAGTTTGACTAGCGGGAGTAAGTACAATGAGCAGTTCTTC
>TRBJ1-3|.|TRBV7-3|.
CASSSDSGNTIYF
TGTGCCAGCAGCTCTGACTCTGGAAACACCATATATTTT
>TRBJ1-3|few|TRBV7-9|.
CASRGSSSGNTIYF
TGTGCCAGCAGAGGTTCAAGCTCTGGAAACACCATATATTTT
>TRBJ2-2|.|TRBV4-3|.
CASSPTSSNTGELFF
TGCGCCAGCAGCCCGACTAGTTCGAACACCGGGGAGCTGTTTTTT
>TRBJ1-2|many|TRBV6-6|.
CASSPVDLDHRSYGYTF
TGTGCCAGCAGCCCAGTTGATTTGGATCACAGGAGTTATGGCTACACCTTC
>TRBJ1-1|.|TRBV5-1|.
CASSAGTSGAFF
TGCGCCAGCAGCGCGGGGACCTCTGGGGCTTTCTTT
>TRBJ2-3|many|TRBV5-1|TRBD2
CASSLGLAGGRGEDTQYF
TGCGCCAGCAGCTTGGGACTAGCGGGAGGCCGGGGTGAAGATACGCAGTATTTT
>TRBJ2-3|many|TRBV7-7|.
CASSKQGLGTDTQYF
TGTGCTAGCAGCAAACAGGGTCTCGGCACAGATACGCAGTATTTT
>TRBJ1-1|many|TRBV7-9|.
CASSLPLGPGGEAFF
TGTGCCAGCAGCTTACCTTTAGGGCCCGGCGGTGAAGCTTTCTTT
>TRBJ2-2|many|TRBV6-2/TRBV6-3|.
CASSLADTGELFF
TGTGCCAGCAGTCTAGCAGACACCGGGGAGCTGTTTTTT
>TRBJ1-2|many|TRBV2|.
CASRLDKNYGYTF
TGTGCCAGCAGACTTGACAAGAACTATGGCTACACCTTC
>TRBJ2-1|many|TRBV28|.
CASSLTSPISEQFF
TGTGCCAGCAGTTTAACTAGTCCGATCAGTGAGCAGTTCTTC
>TRBJ2-1|few|TRBV7-6|TRBD2
CASSPSGTSGSFDNEQFF
TGTGCCAGCAGTCCCTCCGGGACTAGCGGGAGCTTCGACAATGAGCAGTTCTTC
>TRBJ1-6|many|TRBV20-1|TRBD1
CSARWGTGGSYNSPLHF
TGCAGTGCTAGATGGGGGACAGGGGGTTCCTATAATTCACCCCTCCACTTT
>TRBJ1-1|.|TRBV5-1|.
CASSRGQNTEAFF
TGCGCCAGCAGCCGGGGACAGAACACTGAAGCTTTCTTT
>TRBJ2-3|few|TRBV5-6|.
CATSPVGSPTDTQYF
TGTGCCACCTCCCCGGTGGGCAGTCCCACAGATACGCAGTATTTT
>TRBJ2-1|few|TRBV11-2|.
CASKAFRGRTYNEQFF
TGTGCCAGCAAAGCGTTCCGAGGGCGCACTTACAATGAGCAGTTCTTC
>TRBJ2-3|few|TRBV5-1|.
CASSFGADTQYF
TGCGCCAGCAGCTTCGGGGCGGATACGCAGTATTTT
>TRBJ2-5|few|TRBV7-2|TRBD2
CASSFETGLTYQETQYF
TGTGCCAGCAGCTTCGAAACGGGACTAACCTACCAAGAGACCCAGTACTTC
>TRBJ1-3|.|TRBV9|.
CASSGTGYSGNTIYF
TGTGCCAGCAGCGGAACAGGGTACTCTGGAAACACCATATATTTT
>TRBJ1-5|.|TRBV20-1|.
CSAQTASNQPQHF
TGCAGTGCCCAGACAGCTAGCAATCAGCCCCAGCATTTT
>TRBJ1-4|few|TRBV7-9|.
CASSLGGRSDEKLFF
TGTGCCAGCAGCTTAGGGGGCCGGAGCGATGAAAAACTGTTTTTT
>TRBJ2-7|many|TRBV7-2|.
CASSLGPGNEQYF
TGTGCCAGCAGCTTAGGTCCAGGGAACGAGCAGTACTTC
>TRBJ2-7|many|TRBV7-2|TRBD2
CASSLGGGTSARLVEQYF
TGTGCCAGCAGCTTAGGAGGGGGGACTAGTGCTCGCCTGGTTGAGCAGTACTTC
>TRBJ2-6|many|TRBV13|TRBD2
CASSLWGRAGRANVLTF
TGTGCCAGCAGTCTTTGGGGGAGGGCCGGTCGGGCCAACGTCCTGACTTTC
>TRBJ2-5|.|TRBV5-1|TRBD2
CASSSTSGKETQYF
TGCGCCAGCAGCTCAACTAGCGGGAAAGAGACCCAGTACTTC
>TRBJ1-4|few|TRBV12-3/TRBV12-4|.
CASSLGTRTATNEKLFF
TGTGCCAGCAGTTTAGGTACAAGGACAGCAACTAATGAAAAACTGTTTTTT
>TRBJ2-6|many|TRBV29-1|.
CSVFGGGESGANVLTF
TGCAGCGTTTTTGGCGGGGGCGAGTCTGGGGCCAACGTCCTGACTTTC
>TRBJ1-2|few|TRBV18|TRBD1
CASSPLDRANYGYTF
TGTGCCAGCTCACCTCTCGACAGGGCGAACTATGGCTACACCTTC
>TRBJ2-3|.|TRBV20-1|.
CSAQTDSRTDTQYF
TGCAGTGCTCAAACTGACTCGCGCACAGATACGCAGTATTTT